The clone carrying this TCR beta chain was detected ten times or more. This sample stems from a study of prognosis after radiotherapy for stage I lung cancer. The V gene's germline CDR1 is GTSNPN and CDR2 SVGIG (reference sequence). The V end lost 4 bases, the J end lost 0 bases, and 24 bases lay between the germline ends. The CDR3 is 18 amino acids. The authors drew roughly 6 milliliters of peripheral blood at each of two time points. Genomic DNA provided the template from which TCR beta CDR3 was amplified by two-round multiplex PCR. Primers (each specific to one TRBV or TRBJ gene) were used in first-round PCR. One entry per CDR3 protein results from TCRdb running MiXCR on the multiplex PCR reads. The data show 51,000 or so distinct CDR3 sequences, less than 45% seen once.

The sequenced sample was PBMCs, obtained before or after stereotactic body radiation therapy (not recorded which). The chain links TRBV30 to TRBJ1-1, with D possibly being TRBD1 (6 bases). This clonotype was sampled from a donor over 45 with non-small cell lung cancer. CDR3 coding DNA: TGTGCCTGGAAGTATCATACCCTGCTAAGGGGGATGAACACTGAAGCTTTCTTT. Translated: CAWKYHTLLRGMNTEAFF.